Listed below are T cell receptor beta chains from one sample, sequenced in a study of CD8+ T cells in alopecia areata. Using immunoSEQ multiplex PCR, the repertoire was profiled, and TCRdb retains in-frame clones only, with some absent. The sample holds about 180,000 clones, about 55% seen once. This material consisted of CD8+ T cells sorted from blood, taken at week 24, from a patient treated with tofacitinib. The receptors were gathered from a human donor with alopecia areata. Each CDR3 is given with its conserved first and last residue. D genes are given only for firm matches. A clone size is listed for some rows: how often the clone was seen (once, few, many), or a class if it is expanded.

D gene	V gene	J gene	clone size	CDR3 DNA	CDR3 protein
-	TRBV11-2	TRBJ2-4	-	TGTGCCAGCGTAGGGGGGCAGTACAAAAACATTCAGTACTTC	CASVGGQYKNIQYF
-	TRBV6-6	TRBJ1-2	few	TGTGCCAGCAGTTACTCAGGGACCGATCGCTACACCTTC	CASSYSGTDRYTF
-	TRBV27	TRBJ1-5	-	TGTGCCAGCAGTTTGAGTCGTAATCAGCCCCAGCATTTT	CASSLSRNQPQHF
-	TRBV25-1	TRBJ2-7	-	TGTGCCAGCAGGGAAGCCTACGAGCAGTACTTC	CASREAYEQYF
-	TRBV5-1	TRBJ1-1	-	TGCGCCAGCAGCTTGGGCAGCTACATGAACACTGAAGCTTTCTTT	CASSLGSYMNTEAFF
-	TRBV30	TRBJ1-1	-	TGTGCCTGGAGTGCTTGGGACAACACTGAAGCTTTCTTT	CAWSAWDNTEAFF
-	TRBV27	TRBJ1-5	-	TGTGCCACCGCTCCCTCGACGGCACTTAGCAATCAGCCCCAGCATTTT	CATAPSTALSNQPQHF
-	TRBV15	TRBJ1-2	-	TGTGCCACCAGTACCCGGGCCCATTATGGCTACACCTTC	CATSTRAHYGYTF
-	TRBV27	TRBJ2-7	-	TGTGCCAGCAGTTTATTAGGCGGTCCCCTTCACGAGCAGTACTTC	CASSLLGGPLHEQYF
-	TRBV5-4	TRBJ2-3	-	TGTGCCAGCAGCTTGTCTTGGACAGATACGCAGTATTTT	CASSLSWTDTQYF
TRBD2	TRBV5-4	TRBJ2-3	-	TGTGCCAGCAGCGATGCCCGGGCGGGGGGCACAACAGATACGCAGTATTTT	CASSDARAGGTTDTQYF
-	TRBV27	TRBJ2-7	-	TGTGCCAGCAGTCCTGGACCCTACGAGCAGTACTTC	CASSPGPYEQYF
TRBD2	TRBV4-3	TRBJ2-4	few	TGCGCCAGCAGCCAAGAGACGGGGGGGAGGAACATTCAGTACTTC	CASSQETGGRNIQYF
TRBD2	TRBV27	TRBJ2-3	-	TGTGCCAGCAGCGCAGAGCTAGCGGGGATGGATACGCAGTATTTT	CASSAELAGMDTQYF
TRBD2	TRBV29-1	TRBJ2-1	few	TGCAGCGGGTCTAGCGGGGTAGATGAGCAGTTCTTC	CSGSSGVDEQFF
TRBD1	TRBV4-1	TRBJ1-1	few	TGCGCCAGCAGCCAGCGCCAGGGGGTCTCGAGGAACACTGAAGCTTTCTTT	CASSQRQGVSRNTEAFF
TRBD2	TRBV11-2	TRBJ2-3	-	TGTGCCAGCAGCCCTCGGACTAGCGGGGTAGATACGCAGTATTTT	CASSPRTSGVDTQYF
TRBD1	TRBV10-1	TRBJ2-7	-	TGCGCCAGCAGTGAGGGGACAGGGGCGTTCTACGAGCAGTACTTC	CASSEGTGAFYEQYF
TRBD2	TRBV15	TRBJ2-7	-	TGTGCCACCAGTTCAGACGGACTAGCCGACGAGCAGTACTTC	CATSSDGLADEQYF
TRBD2	TRBV7-3	TRBJ2-1	-	TGTGCCAGCAGCTTAGATCTGAGCGGCGGGAGTGAGCAGTTCTTC	CASSLDLSGGSEQFF
TRBD1	TRBV7-9	TRBJ1-5	-	TGTGCCAGCAGCTCGACAGGGGCCTACAATCAGCCCCAGCATTTT	CASSSTGAYNQPQHF
-	TRBV25-1	TRBJ2-5	-	TGTGCCAGCAGTGAATTAATTCGTCAGGGGTTCGAAGAGACCCAGTACTTC	CASSELIRQGFEETQYF
-	TRBV2	TRBJ2-7	-	TGTGCCAGCAGTGAGGGTGTCGAGCAGTACTTC	CASSEGVEQYF
TRBD2	TRBV29-1	TRBJ2-1	-	TGCAGCGTCTTGAGCGGGGGGCGCAATGAGCAGTTCTTC	CSVLSGGRNEQFF
-	TRBV15	TRBJ1-2	few	TGTGCCACCAGCAACCTGGAAGCTGAGAACTATGGCTACACCTTC	CATSNLEAENYGYTF
TRBD1	TRBV30	TRBJ1-1	-	TGTGCCTGGAGTACAGGGACAGCCCGATTGACTGAAGCTTTCTTT	CAWSTGTARLTEAFF
-	TRBV14	TRBJ1-1	-	TGTGCCAGCAGCTGGTCGGGTGGTGAAGCTTTCTTT	CASSWSGGEAFF
-	TRBV14	TRBJ1-2	few	TGTGCCAGCAGCCAAGATGGAGCAGCCTACTATGGCTACACCTTC	CASSQDGAAYYGYTF
-	TRBV6-5	TRBJ1-1	-	TGTGCCAGCGGACCAAAGGGACCCCTGAGGGCTTTCTTT	CASGPKGPLRAFF
-	TRBV30	TRBJ1-3	-	TGTGCCTGGAGTGCAGCAAAACTGAGTTCTGGAAACACCATATATTTT	CAWSAAKLSSGNTIYF
-	TRBV7-8	TRBJ1-1	-	TGTGCCAGCAGCTTAGGCGCAGGGAACACTGAAGCTTTCTTT	CASSLGAGNTEAFF
TRBD1	TRBV2	TRBJ1-6	few	TGTGCCAGCAAAATAGGACAGGGGGCTTCAAATTCACCCCTCCACTTT	CASKIGQGASNSPLHF
TRBD1	TRBV13	TRBJ1-2	many	TGTGCCAGCAGCTGGAGGACAGGGGGCGATCGAGGCTACACCTTC	CASSWRTGGDRGYTF
-	TRBV27	TRBJ2-1	-	TGTGCCAGCAGTTTCCCAGGGTTCAATGAGCAGTTCTTC	CASSFPGFNEQFF
TRBD2	TRBV11-2	TRBJ2-1	few	TGTGCCAGCAGCTTAGATCGGTGGGAGGGATATGAGCAGTTCTTC	CASSLDRWEGYEQFF
-	TRBV27	TRBJ2-1	few	TGTGCCAGCAACCAGGGAACTGAGCAGTTCTTC	CASNQGTEQFF
TRBD1	TRBV29-1	TRBJ2-7	-	TGCAGCGTCTTAGGACAGGGGGCCTACGAGCAGTACTTC	CSVLGQGAYEQYF
TRBD1	TRBV29-1	TRBJ1-2	-	TGCAGCGTGACGACAGGGGTCTATGGCTACACCTTC	CSVTTGVYGYTF
TRBD2	TRBV6-5	TRBJ2-3	-	TGTGCCAGTCGACTAGCGGGGGGCGTGGCAGATACGCAGTATTTT	CASRLAGGVADTQYF